What follows is one T cell receptor (beta chain) and its context. The sample originates from a study of blood T cell repertoires in COVID-19. Overall study: Collection of acute and convalescent COVID-19 samples took place in the United States, Italy and Spain. T cells, B-cell-depleted T cells, or PBMCs supplied cDNA or gDNA.

Method: immunoSEQ multiplex PCR; TCRdb's copy keeps in-frame clones and lacks some. The data show over 200,000 clones, about 92% seen once. The germline V gene has CDR1 GTSNPN and CDR2 SVGIG (reference sequence). J was trimmed by 0 bases and V by 7 bases; bases with no gene match: 12. The length of the CDR3 is 16 residues. V usage is TRBV30 and J usage is TRBJ2-1, with TRBD2 matching over 7 bases. The clonotype comes from a man younger than 45 with acute or convalescent COVID-19. The sequenced sample was peripheral blood. This chain's CDR3 is CAYRRALAASYNEQFF. CDR3 coding DNA: TGTGCCTATCGACGCGCCCTAGCGGCCTCCTACAATGAGCAGTTCTTC. The entire variable domain, with the rest obtained from reference TRBV30 and TRBJ2-1, is as follows: SQTIHQWPATLVQPVGSPLSLECTVEGTSNPNLYWYRQAAGRGLQLLFYSVGIGQISSEVPQNLSASRPQDRQFILSSKKLLLSDSGFYLCAYRRALAASYNEQFFGPGTRLTVL.